These 9 T cell receptor beta chains came from one sample sequenced in a study of blood T cell repertoires in COVID-19. The table came from immunoSEQ multiplex PCR; TCRdb's copy has only in-frame clones and leaves some out. The profile covers more than 15,000 clones, with roughly 86% appearing a single time and roughly 8.3% taken by the ten largest. The source material was peripheral blood. All receptors come from a human donor in a cohort sampled during active COVID-19. The donor label of this sample is uncertain.

V usage is TRBV2 and J usage is TRBJ2-1, with 8 bases lining up with TRBD1. This CDR3 comprises 12 residues. Germline V gene sequence: CDR1 SNHLY, CDR2 FYNNEI. With V trimmed by 2 bases and J by 10 bases, 1 base remained unmatched. The CDR3 coding sequence is TGTGCCAGCAGTGAACAGGGGGCCGAGCAGTTCTTC. Amino acid sequence: CASSEQGAEQFF.

This clone was picked up a small number of times. The rearrangement joins TRBV28 to TRBJ2-7, with D maybe TRBD2 (6 bases). Germline values: CDR1 MDHEN, CDR2 SYDVKM. This CDR3 is 12 amino acids long. Trimming took 5 bases from V and 6 from J, leaving 11 bases between them. CDR3 loop: CASSPGLVEQYF. In DNA form, the CDR3 reads TGTGCCAGCAGTCCGGGACTTGTCGAGCAGTACTTC.

The chain is built from TRBV11-2 and TRBJ2-7; the match to TRBD1 covers 7 bases. Per the germline V gene, CDR1 is SGHAT and CDR2 is FQNNGV. J lost 4 bases, V lost 5 bases, and 11 bases had no gene match. The CDR3 covers 15 residues. The DNA for the CDR3 is TGTGCCAGCAGCCAAGGGGACAGCGCTACTTACGAGCAGTACTTC. Amino acids: CASSQGDSATYEQYF.

The rearrangement uses TRBV30 and TRBJ2-5, with 14 bases that match TRBD2. CDR1 and CDR2 (germline): GTSNPN, SVGIG (reference sequence). The CDR3 has 15 amino acids. The V gene end was trimmed by 5 bases and the J gene end by 5 bases; junction bases not matched to a gene: 7. The CDR3 region is CAWAGLAGAGETQYF. CDR3 DNA: TGTGCCTGGGCGGGACTAGCGGGAGCTGGGGAGACCCAGTACTTC.

The chain combines TRBV5-4 with TRBJ2-7, with 9 bases that match TRBD1. CDR3 length: 13 residues. Germline V gives CDR1 SGHNT, CDR2 YYREEE (reference sequence). V gave up 0 bases and J gave up 7 bases; unmatched junction bases: 2. This CDR3 reads CASSLGQGGEQYF. The CDR3 DNA sequence: TGTGCCAGCAGCTTGGGACAGGGGGGAGAGCAGTACTTC.

This chain uses TRBV5-1 with TRBJ2-5; TRBD1 might be the D (5 bases). Germline values: CDR1 SGHRS, CDR2 YFSETQ. The V gene lost 2 bases and the J gene lost 0 bases, with 8 bases spanning the gap. CDR3 size: 14 residues. This CDR3 is CASSFQGNQETQYF. DNA for the CDR3: TGCGCCAGCAGCTTTCAGGGCAACCAAGAGACCCAGTACTTC.

This sequence joins TRBV13 and TRBJ2-1, with TRBD2 identical over 15 bases. CDR1 is PRHDT and CDR2 is FYEKMQ in the germline V gene (reference sequence). The trim removed 2 bases at V and 9 bases at J, leaving 8 bases unmatched. The CDR3 covers 17 residues. The CDR3 DNA sequence: TGTGCCAGCAGCTTACCCCGGACTAGCGGGAGGGGTAGTGAGCAGTTCTTC. This translates into CASSLPRTSGRGSEQFF. The whole variable domain, remainder taken from reference TRBV13 and TRBJ2-1, is AAGVIQSPRHLIKEKRETATLKCYPIPRHDTVYWYQQGPGQDPQFLISFYEKMQSDKGSIPDRFSAQQFSDYHSELNMSSLELGDSALYFCASSLPRTSGRGSEQFFGPGTRLTVL.

This clone was found a few times. V is TRBV7-9 and J is TRBJ1-5; 7 nucleotides agree with TRBD1. Germline V CDR1 and CDR2: SEHNR, FQNEAQ (reference sequence). This CDR3 has 16 residues. The V and J ends lost 2 bases and 5 bases, in that order; junction bases with no gene match: 9. CDR3 bases: TGTGCCAGCAGCTTACTTTGGCAGCAGGGGGATCAGCCCCAGCATTTT. Translated, it gives CASSLLWQQGDQPQHF. The whole variable domain, filled in from reference TRBV7-9 and TRBJ1-5, reads DTGVSQNPRHKITKRGQNVTFRCDPISEHNRLYWYRQTLGQGPEFLTYFQNEAQLEKSRLLSDRFSAERPKGSFSTLEIQRTEQGDSAMYLCASSLLWQQGDQPQHFGDGTRLSIL.

This clone is a singleton in its sample. The J gene is TRBJ2-7, the V gene TRBV5-4; 10 bases agree with TRBD1. Germline-derived CDR1 and CDR2 are SGHNT and YYREEE (reference sequence). The CDR3 extends over 14 amino acids. The J segment lost 4 bases and the V segment lost 3 bases, leaving 4 bases of the junction unmatched. CDR3 DNA sequence: TGTGCCAGCAGCTCGGACAGGGGGTTATACGAGCAGTACTTC. Encoded protein: CASSSDRGLYEQYF.